Presented here are 15 T cell receptor beta chains from one specimen sequenced in a study of blood T cell repertoires in COVID-19. The table came from immunoSEQ multiplex PCR; TCRdb's copy has only in-frame clones and leaves some out. The sample includes some 160,000 clones, over 70% of them seen just once. Sequences were obtained from peripheral blood. These receptors originate from a woman aged 70 to 79 who had recovered from COVID-19.

V and J are TRBV4-3 and TRBJ2-2, with D possibly TRBD1 on 5 matching bases. The CDR3 spans 15 residues. V was trimmed by 2 bases and J by 5 bases, leaving 12 bases between them. The germline V gene encodes CDR1 LGHNA and CDR2 YSLEER. The chain's CDR3 is CASSQFDSQTGELFF. CDR3 in DNA: TGCGCCAGCAGCCAATTCGACAGCCAAACCGGGGAGCTGTTTTTT.

The chain uses TRBV27 and TRBJ1-4; no clear D gene. The V and J ends lost 4 bases and 7 bases respectively, with 10 bases between them. The CDR3 sequence is 13 residues long. Germline V gives CDR1 MNHEY, CDR2 SMNVEV (reference sequence). The CDR3 sequence is CASSSGWGEKLFF. CDR3 DNA: TGTGCCAGCAGTTCGGGGTGGGGTGAAAAACTGTTTTTT.

This clone came up a few times. The chain combines TRBV7-2 with TRBJ2-3; weak D call: TRBD2 (6 bases). V dropped 3 bases and J dropped 1 base, with 14 bases sitting between them. CDR1 and CDR2 from the germline V gene are SGHTA and FQGNSA. This CDR3 has 16 residues. CDR3 protein: CASSFGQTGGTDTQYF. The DNA of the CDR3 is TGTGCCAGCAGCTTCGGACAAACGGGGGGCACAGATACGCAGTATTTT.

This clone was picked up a small number of times. The V and J genes are TRBV6-2 or TRBV6-3 and TRBJ1-5; 8 nucleotides match TRBD1. CDR3 size: 17 residues. The V segment lost 5 bases and the J segment 2 bases; nucleotides outside the gene matches: 11. The germline V gene has CDR1 MNHEY and CDR2 SVGEGT. The CDR3 sequence: CASSQSGQGRGNQPQHF. The CDR3 bases are TGTGCCAGCAGTCAAAGCGGACAGGGTCGGGGCAATCAGCCCCAGCATTTT.

The chain links TRBV3-1 (or the pseudogene TRBV3-2) to TRBJ2-7, with D perhaps matching TRBD2 (6 bases). Germline V gene data show CDR1 as LGHDT and CDR2 as YNNKEL (reference sequence). The CDR3 extends over 13 amino acids. The ends were cut back, 3 bases at V and 7 bases at J, with 13 bases in the middle. This CDR3 is CASSQWRVGEQYF. DNA of the CDR3: TGTGCCAGCAGCCAGTGGAGGGTGGGGGAGCAGTACTTC.

CDR3 sequence reads: CASSLTPLAGTSWGQYF. DNA of the CDR3: TGTGCCAGCAGCTTAACCCCCTTGGCGGGGACCTCGTGGGGGCAGTATTTT. V is TRBV7-2 and J is TRBJ2-3, with a weak D call TRBD2 (6 bases). CDR3 length: 17 amino acids. Germline CDR1 SGHTA, CDR2 FQGNSA. V was shortened by 2 bases and J by 11 bases, with 26 bases between the two germline ends.

The V and J genes are TRBV19 and TRBJ2-7; D might be TRBD2 (7 bases). CDR1 and CDR2 (germline): LNHDA, SQIVND (reference sequence). The CDR3 totals 14 residues. The V and J ends lost 7 bases and 2 bases respectively, with 15 bases between them. The chain's CDR3 is CASKSRGAAYEQYF. DNA for the CDR3: TGTGCCAGTAAATCCCGGGGGGCCGCCTACGAGCAGTACTTC.

Only a few counts were recorded for this clone. The chain couples TRBV7-9 to TRBJ2-5; TRBD1 matches 7 bases. V trimming: 6 bases; J trimming: 5 bases; junction bases outside the gene matches: 9. Germline values: CDR1 SEHNR, CDR2 FQNEAQ (reference sequence). CDR3 size: 14 residues. This CDR3 is CASRGRTGTETQYF. In DNA form, the CDR3 reads TGTGCCAGCAGGGGACGGACAGGAACGGAGACCCAGTACTTC.

The genes are TRBV7-3 and TRBJ2-1; 8 positions match TRBD2. The junction had 10 bases not matched to a gene; V was cut back by 4 bases and J by 14 bases. Germline CDR1 SGHTA, CDR2 FQGTGA. The CDR3 totals 13 residues. CDR3 loop: CASSSTPGLDEFF. The CDR3 DNA reads TGTGCCAGCAGCTCGACCCCGGGACTAGATGAGTTCTTC.

The chain has TRBV12-3 or TRBV12-4 and TRBJ2-1, with 9 bases fitting TRBD1. V shed 8 bases, J shed 3 bases, and the junction held 2 bases outside the gene matches. There are 13 residues in the CDR3. In DNA form, the CDR3 reads TGTGCCAGCGCGACAGGGGGCTACAATGAGCAGTTCTTC. It is translated as CASATGGYNEQFF.

This chain joins TRBV18 and TRBJ2-2; 7 nucleotides agree with TRBD2. Losses at the gene ends were 3 bases for V and 4 bases for J; bases not matched to a gene: 8. This CDR3 has 16 residues. Germline CDR1 reads KGHSH; CDR2 reads LQKENI. In DNA form, the CDR3 reads TGTGCCAGCTCACCGGGTTTTGGCGGGAGCACCGGGGAGCTGTTTTTT. This translates into CASSPGFGGSTGELFF.

This clone was counted only a few times. J is TRBJ2-3 and V is TRBV28, with TRBD2 as a possible D gene (6 bases). From germline, CDR1 is MDHEN and CDR2 SYDVKM. The CDR3 totals 14 residues. Deletions cut 2 bases from V and 5 bases from J, with 11 bases between. CDR3 in amino acids: CASSLVPGGDTQYF. The CDR3 DNA follows: TGTGCCAGCAGTTTAGTCCCCGGGGGAGATACGCAGTATTTT.

This clone has a handful of counts. This sequence joins TRBV7-3 and TRBJ2-3; the D is unclear. Germline lookup yields CDR1 SGHTA and CDR2 FQGTGA. This CDR3 is 15 amino acids long. V gave up 1 base and J gave up 2 bases, with 10 bases separating them. The DNA for the CDR3 is TGTGCCAGCAGCTTAAGCGGCAGTTCCACAGATACGCAGTATTTT. Protein sequence: CASSLSGSSTDTQYF.

This clone showed up just a few times. The rearrangement links TRBV2 to TRBJ1-5; D gene unclear. Germline assignment: CDR1 SNHLY and CDR2 FYNNEI. Trimming shortened V by 4 bases and J by 7 bases, and 8 bases separated the two germline ends. This CDR3 has 12 residues. DNA for the CDR3: TGTGCCAGCAGTGTTCAGTTCCAGCCCCAGCATTTT. It yields the protein CASSVQFQPQHF. The variable domain in full, completed from reference TRBV2 and TRBJ1-5, reads EPEVTQTPSHQVTQMGQEVILRCVPISNHLYFYWYRQILGQKVEFLVSFYNNEISEKSEIFDDQFSVERPDGSNFTLKIRSTKLEDSAMYFCASSVQFQPQHFGDGTRLSIL.

This sequence joins TRBV28 and TRBJ2-7; D is ambiguous. This CDR3 contains 12 residues. Germline-derived CDR1 and CDR2 are MDHEN and SYDVKM. V gave up 3 bases and J gave up 6 bases, with 9 bases separating them. In DNA form, the CDR3 reads TGTGCCAGCAGTTTGCGGTTCCCCGAGCAGTACTTC. Its protein product is CASSLRFPEQYF.